Below are 7 T cell receptor beta chains sequenced from a single sample in a study of T cell responses to AZD1222 COVID-19 vaccine. Using immunoSEQ multiplex PCR, the repertoire was profiled, and TCRdb retains in-frame clones only, with some absent. The sample comprises some 96,000 clones, about 88% of which are singletons, and about 2.8% rests with the top ten. The material was peripheral blood, obtained on day 0 of AZD1222 vaccination. Every receptor here comes from an adult in good health.

The chain couples TRBV19 to TRBJ1-2; maybe TRBD1 (6 bases). The CDR3 is 13 residues long. Trimming stripped 10 bases from V and 4 bases from J, with 16 bases between. Germline CDR1 LNHDA, CDR2 SQIVND (reference sequence). CDR3 sequence: CATSQGFSYGYTF. CDR3 DNA: TGTGCCACCTCACAGGGATTTAGCTATGGCTACACCTTC.

The J gene is TRBJ2-3, the V gene TRBV5-4; 9 bases map to TRBD2. V lost 4 bases, J lost 5 bases, and 8 bases stayed unmatched. The germline gives CDR1 SGHNT, CDR2 YYREEE (reference sequence). This CDR3 comprises 15 residues. DNA for the CDR3: TGTGCCAGCAGCCTGGGCGGGGGGGCAAGAGATACGCAGTATTTT. Translated: CASSLGGGARDTQYF.

The chain is built from TRBV9 and TRBJ1-5; no firm D call. The germline V gene encodes CDR1 SGDLS and CDR2 YYNGEE. The germline V and J ends were trimmed by 0 bases and 0 bases, with 4 bases remaining between them. The CDR3 has 14 amino acids. The CDR3: CASSVDYSNQPQHF. In DNA, the CDR3 is TGTGCCAGCAGCGTAGACTATAGCAATCAGCCCCAGCATTTT.

The rearrangement uses TRBV25-1 and TRBJ2-3, with 13 positions matching TRBD2. This CDR3 has 15 residues. Germline V gives CDR1 MGHDK, CDR2 SYGVNS. Trimming at V came to 5 bases and at J to 6 bases, leaving 5 bases not matched to a gene. The CDR3 is CASSLTSGGADTQYF. The CDR3 region has the DNA TGTGCCAGCAGTCTAACTAGCGGGGGGGCGGATACGCAGTATTTT.

The chain couples TRBV11-3 to TRBJ2-6; D is unresolved. CDR1 is SGHNT and CDR2 is YENEEA in the germline V gene. The CDR3 is 15 amino acids. V shed 2 bases and J shed 0 bases, with 5 bases lying between them. The CDR3 spells CASSLYSSGANVLTF. The CDR3 bases are TGTGCCAGCAGCTTATATAGCTCTGGGGCCAACGTCCTGACTTTC.

This clone appeared once. The chain has TRBV3-1 (or the pseudogene TRBV3-2) and TRBJ2-2; 7 bases match TRBD1. The V segment lost 4 bases and the J segment 4 bases; nucleotides outside the gene matches: 9. In germline, CDR1 is LGHDT, CDR2 YNNKEL (reference sequence). The CDR3 loop spans 16 amino acids. CDR3 in amino acids: CASSPPRQGTTGELFF. Here the CDR3 DNA reads TGTGCCAGCAGCCCCCCGAGACAGGGCACCACCGGGGAGCTGTTTTTT.

The gene calls are TRBV12-3 or TRBV12-4 and TRBJ1-2; D perhaps matches TRBD1 (5 bases). Trimming shortened V by 5 bases and J by 5 bases, and 12 bases separated the two germline ends. The CDR3 totals 13 residues. The CDR3 reads CASSQLEGYGYTF. The CDR3 DNA is TGTGCCAGCAGTCAGCTCGAGGGGTATGGCTACACCTTC.